Only one count was recorded for the clone carrying this T cell receptor beta chain. The sample comes from a study of blood T cell repertoires in COVID-19. At the level of the study: Nucleic acid was either cDNA or gDNA, and it came from T cells, B-cell-depleted T cells, or PBMCs.

Assay used: immunoSEQ multiplex PCR; TCRdb lists only in-frame clones, some missing. The table lists 50,000 to 80,000 clones, 84% of them singletons, with roughly 6% in the top ten. V gave up 0 bases and J gave up 6 bases, with 13 bases separating them. The CDR3 has 15 residues. CDR1 is SGDLS, CDR2 YYNGEE, per germline. This TCR was recovered from a woman aged 55-75 years with acute or convalescent COVID-19. The sample was peripheral blood. The rearrangement links TRBV9 to TRBJ2-1, with D possibly being TRBD1 (6 bases). The CDR3 here is CASSVVQGPPNEQFF. The CDR3 bases are TGTGCCAGCAGCGTAGTGCAGGGGCCTCCCAATGAGCAGTTCTTC.